This T cell receptor (beta chain) stems from a study of Ad26.COV2.S vaccination and SARS-CoV-2 variants (dated by TCRdb to the early 2020s). For context, the study as a whole: Donors in the vaccine arm were drawn from COV1001, a phase I-IIa trial of Ad26.COV2.S in healthy adults that was multicentre, randomized, double-blind and placebo-controlled. Trial participants were randomized into five groups of five, in which low-dose or high-dose Ad26.COV2.S was given once or twice, or placebo was given on both occasions. The specificity and breadth of SARS-CoV-2-reactive T cell receptors after Ad26.COV2.S vaccination were assessed by TCRbeta repertoire sequencing. The TCR-sequenced set comprised around 32 samples: around 20 Ad26.COV2.S vaccine recipients, 5 placebo recipients and 8 SARS-CoV-2 convalescent individuals. Dosing of Ad26.COV2.S was intramuscular, at either 5x10^10 or 1x10^11 viral particles, delivered as one shot or as two shots spaced 56 days apart. Investigators did not know the trial group allocation while performing experiments and assessing outcomes. Study-wide findings and limitations: Vaccine and placebo recipients had comparable non-spike TCR breadth, which fits with the vaccine containing only spike. According to the authors, total T cell responses may have been underestimated by the TCR breadth and depth analyses. Ad26.COV2.S recipients had higher spike-specific TCR breadth than placebo recipients (P = 0.0014). The study was not powered to compare responses between vaccine doses or regimens. Substantial breadth of spike-specific CD8+ and CD4+ T cell responses was reported after vaccination.

The CDR3 starts with the cysteine, ends with the phenylalanine, and has 13 residues. Kept here is only the CDR3 DNA, which spans 39 bases and is read in frame from base 1. The germline V gene (reference sequence) specifies GTSNPN as CDR1 and SVGIG as CDR2. V is trimmed back by 5 bases and J by 8 bases, and the junction contains 9 bases that no gene match accounts for. Turning to this clone: The clone's antigen remains unknown. Within one base of it there is no much larger clone, and no base qualities were kept.

The immunoSEQ Assay was the method used to sequence TCRbeta CDR3 regions. After extraction, genomic DNA underwent amplification by bias-controlled multiplex PCR, followed by high-throughput sequencing. The original pipeline was this. To quantify the absolute abundance of every unique TCRbeta CDR3 region, sequences were collapsed and filtered. Usable DNA was measured by amplifying reference genes present in all nucleated cells, and TCRbeta template counts were normalized to that usable DNA to estimate T cell fraction. Repertoire TCRs were annotated as SARS-CoV-2-specific when V gene, CDR3 amino acid sequence and J gene were exactly matched to a known reactive TCR set. MIRA supplied the reference SARS-CoV-2 TCR set, which was filtered for enrichment in COVID-19-positive ImmuneCODE repertoires so that public or cross-reactive TCRs were removed. Using the MIRA antigens, annotated TCRs were further analysed by specific ORF or by position within an ORF. Depth was the summed frequency of annotated unique rearrangements, while breadth was defined as annotated unique rearrangements over total unique productive rearrangements. Group comparisons of TCR breadth used two-sided Wilcoxon rank-sum tests. Here the immuneACCESS table is served through TCRdb, limited to in-frame sequences with V and J called. Missing clones are a known gap in these copies; in checked studies unresolved V genes cover under half, and the rest lacks a known reason. Clonal size and the V and J genes are those of that table, whereas D and trimming came from the DNA. The sample has around 450,000 clones on record, nearly 90% of them singletons. The ten largest make up over 1.5% of the sample.

What this sample's treatment or condition label stands for: roughly 20 received Ad26.COV2.S at low or high dose, single or two shots; about five received placebo; per-sample allocation not given. Repertoires of vaccine and placebo recipients were sequenced from samples taken on day 63 after the first injection. Between 29 July and 7 August 2020, Cohort 1b enrolled 20 to 30 adults aged 18-55 years at one site in Boston, USA. Ad26.COV2.S was a replication-incompetent adenovirus type 26 vector expressing a prefusion-stabilized SARS-CoV-2 spike protein from the original Wuhan strain. The chain links TRBV30 with TRBJ1-2; a stretch of 9 junction bases matches TRBD1. The material was peripheral blood, obtained in a trial of Ad26.COV2.S vaccine versus placebo. This TCR was recovered from a person aged 18 to 59 who received the Ad26.COV2.S COVID-19 vaccine or a placebo. CDR3 protein: CAWGVQGAPGYTF. The DNA sequence follows: TGTGCCTGGGGGGTACAGGGGGCGCCCGGCTACACCTTC.